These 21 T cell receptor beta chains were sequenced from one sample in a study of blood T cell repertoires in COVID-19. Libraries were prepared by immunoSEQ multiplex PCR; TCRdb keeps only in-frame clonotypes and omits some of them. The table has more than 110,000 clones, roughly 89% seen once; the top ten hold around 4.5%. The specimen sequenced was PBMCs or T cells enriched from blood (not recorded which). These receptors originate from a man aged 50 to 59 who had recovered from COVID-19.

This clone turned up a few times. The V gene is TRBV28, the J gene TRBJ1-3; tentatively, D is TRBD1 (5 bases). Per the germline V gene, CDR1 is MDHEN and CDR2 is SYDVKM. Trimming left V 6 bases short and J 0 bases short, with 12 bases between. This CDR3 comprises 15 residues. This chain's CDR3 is CASRAGPSSGNTIYF. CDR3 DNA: TGTGCCAGCAGGGCGGGACCTAGCTCTGGAAACACCATATATTTT.

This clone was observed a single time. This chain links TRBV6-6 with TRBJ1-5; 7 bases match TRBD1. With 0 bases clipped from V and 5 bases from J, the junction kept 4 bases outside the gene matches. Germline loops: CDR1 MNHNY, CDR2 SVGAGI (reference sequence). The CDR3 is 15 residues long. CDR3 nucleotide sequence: TGTGCCAGCAGTTACTCGGGACAGAGGCATCAGCCCCAGCATTTT. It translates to CASSYSGQRHQPQHF.

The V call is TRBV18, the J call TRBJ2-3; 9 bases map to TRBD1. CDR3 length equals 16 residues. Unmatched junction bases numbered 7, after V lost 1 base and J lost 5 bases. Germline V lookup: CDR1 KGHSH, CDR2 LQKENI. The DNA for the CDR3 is TGTGCCAGCTCACCACGCCGGGACAGGGTAGGAGATACGCAGTATTTT. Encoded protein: CASSPRRDRVGDTQYF.

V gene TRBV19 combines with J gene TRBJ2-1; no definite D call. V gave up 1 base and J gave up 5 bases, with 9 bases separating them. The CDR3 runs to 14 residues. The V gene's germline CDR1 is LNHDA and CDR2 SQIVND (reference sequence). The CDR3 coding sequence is TGTGCCAGTAGTATAGGAGGAGCGAACAATGAGCAGTTCTTC. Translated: CASSIGGANNEQFF.

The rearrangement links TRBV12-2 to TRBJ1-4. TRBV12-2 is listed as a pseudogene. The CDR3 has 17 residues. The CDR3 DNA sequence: TGTGCAAGTCGCTTAGTTTTGCCTTGGCGGTCTAATGAAAAACTGTTTTTT. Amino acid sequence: CASRLVLPWRSNEKLFF.

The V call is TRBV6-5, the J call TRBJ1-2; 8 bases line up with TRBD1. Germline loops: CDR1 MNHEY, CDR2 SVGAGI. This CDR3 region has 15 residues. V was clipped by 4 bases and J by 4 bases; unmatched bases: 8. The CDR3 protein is CASSSARGRGYGYTF. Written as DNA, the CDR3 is TGTGCCAGCAGTTCCGCCAGGGGGCGCGGCTATGGCTACACCTTC.

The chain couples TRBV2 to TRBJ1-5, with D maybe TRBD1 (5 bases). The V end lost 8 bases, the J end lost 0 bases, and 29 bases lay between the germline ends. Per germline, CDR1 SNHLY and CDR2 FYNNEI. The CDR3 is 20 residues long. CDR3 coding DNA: TGTGCCAGCGGCGGGCCCTCCGGGGGAGCTAAGTTAAATAGCAATCAGCCCCAGCATTTT. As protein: CASGGPSGGAKLNSNQPQHF.

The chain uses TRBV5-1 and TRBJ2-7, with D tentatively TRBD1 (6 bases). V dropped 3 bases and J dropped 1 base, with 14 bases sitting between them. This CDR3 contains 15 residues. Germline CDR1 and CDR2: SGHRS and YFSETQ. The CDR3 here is CASSWGPRLSYEQYF. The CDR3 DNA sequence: TGCGCCAGCAGCTGGGGGCCCAGGCTATCCTACGAGCAGTACTTC.

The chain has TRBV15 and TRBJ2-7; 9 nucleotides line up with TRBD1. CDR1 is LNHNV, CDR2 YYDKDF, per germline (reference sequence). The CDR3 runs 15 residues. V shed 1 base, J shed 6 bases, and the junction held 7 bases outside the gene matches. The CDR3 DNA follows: TGTGCCACCAGCAGAGCGCCGGGACAGGGCTCCGAGCAGTACGTC. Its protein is CATSRAPGQGSEQYV.

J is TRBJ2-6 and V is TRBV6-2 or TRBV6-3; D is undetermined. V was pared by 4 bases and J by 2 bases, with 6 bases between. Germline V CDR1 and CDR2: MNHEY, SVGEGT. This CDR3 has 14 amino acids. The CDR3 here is CASSSHTGANVLTF. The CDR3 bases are TGTGCCAGCAGTTCCCACACTGGGGCCAACGTCCTGACTTTC.

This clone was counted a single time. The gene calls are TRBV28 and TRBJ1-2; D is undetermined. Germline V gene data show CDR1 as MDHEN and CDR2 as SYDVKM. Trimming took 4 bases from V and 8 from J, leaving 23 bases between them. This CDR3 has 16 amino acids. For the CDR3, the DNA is TGTGCCAGCAGTTCCGAGGAACGGGCAGGATCGGGGGGCTACACCTTC. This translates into CASSSEERAGSGGYTF.

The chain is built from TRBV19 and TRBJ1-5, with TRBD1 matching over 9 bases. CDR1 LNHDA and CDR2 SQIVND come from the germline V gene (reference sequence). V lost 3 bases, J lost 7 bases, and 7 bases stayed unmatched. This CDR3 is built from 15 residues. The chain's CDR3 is CASSIWGQGAQPQHF. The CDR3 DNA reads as TGTGCCAGTAGTATCTGGGGACAGGGTGCCCAGCCCCAGCATTTT.

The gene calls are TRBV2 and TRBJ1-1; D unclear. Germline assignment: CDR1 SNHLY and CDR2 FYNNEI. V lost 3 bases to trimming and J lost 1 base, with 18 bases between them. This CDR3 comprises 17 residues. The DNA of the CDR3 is TGTGCCAGCAGTGAGAGAACATCGGGATTTTCGAACACTGAAGCTTTCTTT. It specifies CASSERTSGFSNTEAFF.

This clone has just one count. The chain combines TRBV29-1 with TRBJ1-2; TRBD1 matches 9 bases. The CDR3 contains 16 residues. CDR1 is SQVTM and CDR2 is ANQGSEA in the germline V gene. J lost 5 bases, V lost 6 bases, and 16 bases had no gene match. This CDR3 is CSVRDKSQGAPYGYTF. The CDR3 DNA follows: TGCAGCGTCCGAGATAAATCACAGGGGGCCCCTTATGGCTACACCTTC.

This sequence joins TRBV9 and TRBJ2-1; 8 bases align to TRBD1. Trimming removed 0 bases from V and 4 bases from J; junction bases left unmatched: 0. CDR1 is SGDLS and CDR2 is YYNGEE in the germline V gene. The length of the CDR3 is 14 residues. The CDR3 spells CASSVGQGYNEQFF. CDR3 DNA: TGTGCCAGCAGCGTAGGACAGGGGTACAATGAGCAGTTCTTC. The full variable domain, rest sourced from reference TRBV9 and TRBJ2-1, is DSGVTQTPKHLITATGQRVTLRCSPRSGDLSVYWYQQSLDQGLQFLIQYYNGEERAKGNILERFSAQQFPDLHSELNLSSLELGDSALYFCASSVGQGYNEQFFGPGTRLTVL.

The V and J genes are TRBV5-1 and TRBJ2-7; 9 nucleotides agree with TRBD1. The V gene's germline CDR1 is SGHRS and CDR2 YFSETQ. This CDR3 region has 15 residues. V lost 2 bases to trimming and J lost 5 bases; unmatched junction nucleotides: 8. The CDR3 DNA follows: TGCGCCAGCAGCTTAGGATACAGGGGGCGGGACGAGCAGTACTTC. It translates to CASSLGYRGRDEQYF.

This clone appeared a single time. CDR3 in DNA: TGTGCCAGCAGCGCCCAGGGACAGGGATCAGAGACCCAGTACTTC. Protein sequence: CASSAQGQGSETQYF. This chain uses TRBV7-2 with TRBJ2-5; 9 bases are shared with TRBD1. After removal of 5 bases from V and 4 bases from J, the junction contained 8 bases not matched to a gene. This CDR3 contains 15 residues. Germline CDR1 is SGHTA and CDR2 is FQGNSA.

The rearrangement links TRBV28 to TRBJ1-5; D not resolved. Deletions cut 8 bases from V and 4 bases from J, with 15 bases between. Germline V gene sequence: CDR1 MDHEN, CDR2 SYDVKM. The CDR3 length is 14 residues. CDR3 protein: CASQNGGINQPQHF. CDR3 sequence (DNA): TGTGCCAGCCAAAACGGAGGAATAAATCAGCCCCAGCATTTT.

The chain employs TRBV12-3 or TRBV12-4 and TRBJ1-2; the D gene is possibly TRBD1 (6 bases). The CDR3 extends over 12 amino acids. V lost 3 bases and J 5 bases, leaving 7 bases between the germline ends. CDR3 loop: CASSLDSYGYTF. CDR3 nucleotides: TGTGCCAGCAGTTTGGACAGTTATGGCTACACCTTC.

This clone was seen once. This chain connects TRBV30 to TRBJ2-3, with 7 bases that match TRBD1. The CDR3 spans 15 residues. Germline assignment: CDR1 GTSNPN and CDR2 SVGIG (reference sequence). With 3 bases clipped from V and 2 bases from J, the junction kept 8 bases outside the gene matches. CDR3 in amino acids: CAWSDRVSVTDTQYF. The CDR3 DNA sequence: TGTGCCTGGAGCGACAGGGTGTCGGTCACAGATACGCAGTATTTT. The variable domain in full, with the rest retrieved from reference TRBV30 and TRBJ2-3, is SQTIHQWPATLVQPVGSPLSLECTVEGTSNPNLYWYRQAAGRGLQLLFYSVGIGQISSEVPQNLSASRPQDRQFILSSKKLLLSDSGFYLCAWSDRVSVTDTQYFGPGTRLTVL.

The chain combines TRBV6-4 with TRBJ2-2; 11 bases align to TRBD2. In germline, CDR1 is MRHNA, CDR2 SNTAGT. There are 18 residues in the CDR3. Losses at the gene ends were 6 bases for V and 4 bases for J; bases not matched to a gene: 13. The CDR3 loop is CASSDQALAGGPTGELFF. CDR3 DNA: TGTGCCAGCAGCGACCAGGCGCTAGCGGGAGGACCCACCGGGGAGCTGTTTTTT.